This T cell receptor (beta chain) was retrieved from a study of T cell repertoires in ileal Crohn's disease. This clone came up once. Here immunoSEQ multiplex PCR was the method, and the copy in TCRdb shows in-frame clones only, minus some. The sample shows approximately 11,000 clones, about four fifths of them seen only once. The length of the CDR3 is 13 residues. The V end was cut by 5 bases, the J end by 6 bases, with 14 bases between. CDR1 and CDR2 from the germline V gene are SGHDT and YYEEEE. Stated time point: neoterminal ileum biopsy at postoperative endoscopy, about 6 months after surgery. The chain is built from TRBV5-6 and TRBJ1-1, with D perhaps TRBD1 (6 bases). The sample was ileal tissue. The sequence came from an adult with Crohn's disease. The CDR3 coding sequence is TGTGCCAGCAGGGCACAGGGTATCGCTGAAGCTTTCTTT. Encoded protein: CASRAQGIAEAFF.